This TCR beta chain comes out of a study of blood T cell repertoires in COVID-19. CDR3 length: 15 amino acids. With 6 bases removed from V and 1 base from J, the gap between germline ends came to 15 bases. Germline-derived CDR1 and CDR2 are MNHEY and SVGAGI. The table came from immunoSEQ multiplex PCR; TCRdb's copy has only in-frame clones and leaves some out. The sample has 200,000 to 250,000 clones; about 85% are singletons. Material: peripheral blood. This TCR was recovered from a young man with active or convalescent COVID-19. J is TRBJ1-2 and V is TRBV6-5; D is undetermined. Written as DNA, the CDR3 is TGTGCCAGCAGCACGCTGGACGGGAATAACTATGGCTACACCTTC. Protein product: CASSTLDGNNYGYTF.